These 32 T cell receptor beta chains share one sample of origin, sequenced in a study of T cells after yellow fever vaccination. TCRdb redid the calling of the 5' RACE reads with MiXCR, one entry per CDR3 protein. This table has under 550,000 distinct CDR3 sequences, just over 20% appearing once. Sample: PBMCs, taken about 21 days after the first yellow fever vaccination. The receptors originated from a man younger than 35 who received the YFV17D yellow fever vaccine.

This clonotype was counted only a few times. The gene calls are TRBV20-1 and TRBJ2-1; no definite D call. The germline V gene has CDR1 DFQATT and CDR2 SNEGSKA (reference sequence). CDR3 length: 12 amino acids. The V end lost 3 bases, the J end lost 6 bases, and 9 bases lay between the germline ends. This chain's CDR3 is CSARTPGNEQFF. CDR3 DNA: TGCAGTGCTAGGACCCCAGGCAATGAGCAGTTCTTC.

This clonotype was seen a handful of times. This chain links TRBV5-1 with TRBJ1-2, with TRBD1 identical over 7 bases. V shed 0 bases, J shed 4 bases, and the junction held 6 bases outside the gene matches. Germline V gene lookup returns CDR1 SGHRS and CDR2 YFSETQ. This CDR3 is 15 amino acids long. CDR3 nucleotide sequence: TGCGCCAGCAGCTTGGAGGGGGCCTCCTTCTATGGCTACACCTTC. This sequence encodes CASSLEGASFYGYTF.

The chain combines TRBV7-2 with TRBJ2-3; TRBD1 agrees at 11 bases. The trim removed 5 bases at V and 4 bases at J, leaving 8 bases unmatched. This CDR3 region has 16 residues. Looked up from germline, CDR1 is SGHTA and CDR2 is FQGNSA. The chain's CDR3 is CASSESGQGAADTQYF. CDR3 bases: TGTGCCAGCAGCGAATCTGGACAGGGGGCAGCAGATACGCAGTATTTT.

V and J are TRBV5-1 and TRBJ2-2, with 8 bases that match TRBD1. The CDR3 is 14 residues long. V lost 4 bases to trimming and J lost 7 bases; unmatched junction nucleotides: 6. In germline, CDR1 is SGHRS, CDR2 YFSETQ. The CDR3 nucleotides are TGCGCCAGCAGCATGCAGGGGGCGAGCGGGGAGCTGTTTTTT. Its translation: CASSMQGASGELFF.

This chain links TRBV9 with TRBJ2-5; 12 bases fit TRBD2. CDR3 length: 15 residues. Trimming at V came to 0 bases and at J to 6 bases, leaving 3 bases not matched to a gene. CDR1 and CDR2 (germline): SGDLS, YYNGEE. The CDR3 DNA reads TGTGCCAGCAGCGTAGGACTAGCGGGGGTTCAGACCCAGTACTTC. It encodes CASSVGLAGVQTQYF.

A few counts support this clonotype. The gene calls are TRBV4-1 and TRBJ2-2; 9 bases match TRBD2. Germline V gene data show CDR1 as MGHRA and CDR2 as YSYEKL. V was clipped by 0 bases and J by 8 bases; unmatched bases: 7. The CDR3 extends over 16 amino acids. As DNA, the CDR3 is TGCGCCAGCAGCCAAGAAGGTAGCGGGGGACCGGGGGAGCTGTTTTTT. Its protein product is CASSQEGSGGPGELFF.

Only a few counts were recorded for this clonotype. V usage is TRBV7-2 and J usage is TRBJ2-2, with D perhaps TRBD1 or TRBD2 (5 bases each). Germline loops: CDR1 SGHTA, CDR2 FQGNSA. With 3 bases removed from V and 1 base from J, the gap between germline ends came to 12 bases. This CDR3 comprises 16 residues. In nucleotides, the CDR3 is TGTGCCAGCAGCTTCACGGGGCCGGTGAACACCGGGGAGCTGTTTTTT. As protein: CASSFTGPVNTGELFF. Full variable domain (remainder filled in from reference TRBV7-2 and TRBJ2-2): GAGVSQSPSNKVTEKGKDVELRCDPISGHTALYWYRQSLGQGLEFLIYFQGNSAPDKSGLPSDRFSAERTGGSVSTLTIQRTQQEDSAVYLCASSFTGPVNTGELFFGEGSRLTVL.

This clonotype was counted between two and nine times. CDR3 in DNA: TGCGCCAGCAGCCTAGAGGGACCAGTAGCCAAAAACATTCAGTACTTC. Translation: CASSLEGPVAKNIQYF. The V and J genes are TRBV4-3 and TRBJ2-4, with D perhaps given as TRBD1 or TRBD2 (5 bases each). The CDR3 consists of 16 residues. Germline CDR1 is LGHNA and CDR2 is YSLEER. Trimming removed 4 bases at V and 0 bases at J, with 13 bases between.

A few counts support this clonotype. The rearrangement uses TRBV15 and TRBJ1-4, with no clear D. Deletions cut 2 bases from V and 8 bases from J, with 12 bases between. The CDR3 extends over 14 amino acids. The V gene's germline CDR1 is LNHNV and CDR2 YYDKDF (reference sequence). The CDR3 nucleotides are TGTGCCACCAGCAGACGGGCCAATGGGGAAAAACTGTTTTTT. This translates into CATSRRANGEKLFF.

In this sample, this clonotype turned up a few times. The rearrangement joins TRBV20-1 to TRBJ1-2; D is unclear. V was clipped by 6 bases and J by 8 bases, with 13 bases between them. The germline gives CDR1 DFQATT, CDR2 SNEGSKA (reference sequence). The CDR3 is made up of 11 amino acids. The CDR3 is CSAPGFRGYTF. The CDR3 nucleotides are TGCAGTGCCCCGGGATTCAGGGGCTACACCTTC.

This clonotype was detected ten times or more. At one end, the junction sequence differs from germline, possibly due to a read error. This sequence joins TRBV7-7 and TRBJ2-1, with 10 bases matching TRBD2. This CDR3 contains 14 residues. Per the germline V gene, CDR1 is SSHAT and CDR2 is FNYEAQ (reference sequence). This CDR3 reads CASSSSSGGNEQFF. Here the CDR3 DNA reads TGTGCTAGCAGCTCGTCTAGCGGGGGTAATGAGCAGTTCTTC.

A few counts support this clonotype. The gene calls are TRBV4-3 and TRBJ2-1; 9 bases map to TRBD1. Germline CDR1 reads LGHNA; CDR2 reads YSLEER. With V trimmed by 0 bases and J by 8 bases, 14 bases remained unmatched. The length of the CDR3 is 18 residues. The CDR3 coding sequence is TGCGCCAGCAGCCAAGACGGTTTTTCGGGACAGGGTATACATGAGCAGTTCTTC. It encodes CASSQDGFSGQGIHEQFF.

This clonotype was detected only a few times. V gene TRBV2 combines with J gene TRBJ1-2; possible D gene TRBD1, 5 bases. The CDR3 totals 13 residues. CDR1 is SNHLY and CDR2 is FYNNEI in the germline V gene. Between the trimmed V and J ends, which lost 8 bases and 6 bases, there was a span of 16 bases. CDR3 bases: TGTGCCAGCCGTTCGTTTCCGGGACATGGCTACACCTTC. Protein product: CASRSFPGHGYTF.

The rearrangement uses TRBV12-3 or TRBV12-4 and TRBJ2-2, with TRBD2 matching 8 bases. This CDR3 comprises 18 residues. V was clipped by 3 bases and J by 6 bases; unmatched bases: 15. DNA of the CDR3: TGTGCCAGCAGTTTTTATTCGTGGGGACTAGAAGGTCCCGGGGAGCTGTTTTTT. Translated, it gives CASSFYSWGLEGPGELFF.

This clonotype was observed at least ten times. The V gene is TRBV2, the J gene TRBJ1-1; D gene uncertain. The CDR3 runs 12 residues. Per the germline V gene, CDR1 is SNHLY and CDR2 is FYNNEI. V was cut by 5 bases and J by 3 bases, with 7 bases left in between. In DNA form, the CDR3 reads TGTGCCAGCAGTCCGTCGTACACTGAAGCTTTCTTT. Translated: CASSPSYTEAFF.

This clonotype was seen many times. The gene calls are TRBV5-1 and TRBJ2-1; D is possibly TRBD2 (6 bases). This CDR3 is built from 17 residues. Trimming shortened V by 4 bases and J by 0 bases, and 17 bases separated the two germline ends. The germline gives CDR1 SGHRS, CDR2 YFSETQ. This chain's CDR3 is CASSPGFSGGSYNEQFF. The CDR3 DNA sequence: TGCGCCAGCAGCCCGGGGTTTTCCGGGGGCTCCTACAATGAGCAGTTCTTC.

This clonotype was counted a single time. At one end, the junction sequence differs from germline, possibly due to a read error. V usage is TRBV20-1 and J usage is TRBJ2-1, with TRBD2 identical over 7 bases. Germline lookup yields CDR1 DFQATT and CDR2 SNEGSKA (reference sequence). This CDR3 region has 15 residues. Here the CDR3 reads CRARDGGLADNEQFF. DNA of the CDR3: TGCCGTGCTAGAGATGGGGGTCTAGCGGACAATGAGCAGTTCTTC.

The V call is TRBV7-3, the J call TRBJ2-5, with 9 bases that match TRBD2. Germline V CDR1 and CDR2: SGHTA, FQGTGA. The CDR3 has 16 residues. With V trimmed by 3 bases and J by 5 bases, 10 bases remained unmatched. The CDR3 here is CASSFDLRGGPETQYF. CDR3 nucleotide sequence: TGTGCCAGCAGCTTTGATCTGCGGGGGGGCCCCGAGACCCAGTACTTC.

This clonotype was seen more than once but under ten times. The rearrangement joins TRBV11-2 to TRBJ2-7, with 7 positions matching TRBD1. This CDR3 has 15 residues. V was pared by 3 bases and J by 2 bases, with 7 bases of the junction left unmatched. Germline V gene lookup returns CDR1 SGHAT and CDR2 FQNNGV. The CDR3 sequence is CASSLPGQRAYEQYF. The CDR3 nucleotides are TGTGCCAGCAGCTTGCCGGGACAGCGCGCCTACGAGCAGTACTTC.

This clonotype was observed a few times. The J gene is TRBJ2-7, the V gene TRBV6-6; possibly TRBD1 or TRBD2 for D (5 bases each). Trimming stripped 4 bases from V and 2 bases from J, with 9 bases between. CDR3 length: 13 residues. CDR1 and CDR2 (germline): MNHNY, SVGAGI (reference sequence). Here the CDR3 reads CASSSEGPYEQYV. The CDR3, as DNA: TGTGCCAGCAGTTCCGAGGGGCCCTACGAGCAGTACGTC.

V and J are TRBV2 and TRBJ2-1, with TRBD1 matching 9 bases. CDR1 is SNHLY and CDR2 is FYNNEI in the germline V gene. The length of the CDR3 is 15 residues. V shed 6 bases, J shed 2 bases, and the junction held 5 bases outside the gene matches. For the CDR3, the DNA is TGTGCCAGCAGACCAGGGACAGGGACCTACAATGAGCAGTTCTTC. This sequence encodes CASRPGTGTYNEQFF.

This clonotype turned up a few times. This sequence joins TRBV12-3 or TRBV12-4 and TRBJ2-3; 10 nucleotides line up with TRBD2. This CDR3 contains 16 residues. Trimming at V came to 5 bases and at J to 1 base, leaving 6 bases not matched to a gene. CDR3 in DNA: TGTGCCAGCAGTCCTCGGACTAGCGGAGGCACAGATACGCAGTATTTT. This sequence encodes CASSPRTSGGTDTQYF.

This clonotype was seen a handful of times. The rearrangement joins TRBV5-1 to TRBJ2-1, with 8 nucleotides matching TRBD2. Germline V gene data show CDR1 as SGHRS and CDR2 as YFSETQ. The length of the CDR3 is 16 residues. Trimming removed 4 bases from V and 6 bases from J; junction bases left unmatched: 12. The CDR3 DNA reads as TGCGCCAGCAGCCAAAACCTAGCGGGCACCGGCAATGAGCAGTTCTTC. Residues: CASSQNLAGTGNEQFF.

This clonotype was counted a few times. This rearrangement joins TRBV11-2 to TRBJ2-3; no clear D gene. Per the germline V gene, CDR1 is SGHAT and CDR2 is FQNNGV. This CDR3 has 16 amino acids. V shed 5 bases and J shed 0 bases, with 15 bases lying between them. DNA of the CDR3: TGTGCCAGCAGCCATAGTGCTAGAAGTAGCACAGATACGCAGTATTTT. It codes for CASSHSARSSTDTQYF. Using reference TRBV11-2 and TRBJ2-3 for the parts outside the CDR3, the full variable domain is EAGVAQSPRYKIIEKRQSVAFWCNPISGHATLYWYQQILGQGPKLLIQFQNNGVVDDSQLPKDRFSAERLKGVDSTLKIQPAKLEDSAVYLCASSHSARSSTDTQYFGPGTRLTVL.

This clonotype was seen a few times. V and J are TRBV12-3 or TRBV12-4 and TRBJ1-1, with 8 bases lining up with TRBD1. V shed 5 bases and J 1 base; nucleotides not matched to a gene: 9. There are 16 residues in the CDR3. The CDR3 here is CASSQRPGGTNTEAFF. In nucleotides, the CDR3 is TGTGCCAGCAGTCAGAGGCCAGGGGGCACGAACACTGAAGCTTTCTTT.

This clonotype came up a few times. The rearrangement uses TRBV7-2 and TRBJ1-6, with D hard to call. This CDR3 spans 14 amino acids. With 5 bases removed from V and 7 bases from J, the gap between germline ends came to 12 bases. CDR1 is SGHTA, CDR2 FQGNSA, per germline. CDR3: CASSPRWGNSPLHF. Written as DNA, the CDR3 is TGTGCCAGCAGCCCTCGGTGGGGAAATTCACCCCTCCACTTT.

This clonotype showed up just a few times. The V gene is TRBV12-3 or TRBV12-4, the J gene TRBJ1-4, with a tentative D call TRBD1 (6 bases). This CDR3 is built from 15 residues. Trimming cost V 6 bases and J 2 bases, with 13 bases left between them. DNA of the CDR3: TGTGCCAGCAGGGAAACAGGGATGACTAATGAAAAACTGTTTTTT. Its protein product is CASRETGMTNEKLFF.

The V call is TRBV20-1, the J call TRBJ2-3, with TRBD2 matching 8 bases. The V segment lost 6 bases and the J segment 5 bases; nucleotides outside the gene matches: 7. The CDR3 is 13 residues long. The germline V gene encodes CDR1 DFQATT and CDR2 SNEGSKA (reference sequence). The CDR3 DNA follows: TGCAGTGCCCGGCGGGGGGTCAGAGATACGCAGTATTTT. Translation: CSARRGVRDTQYF.

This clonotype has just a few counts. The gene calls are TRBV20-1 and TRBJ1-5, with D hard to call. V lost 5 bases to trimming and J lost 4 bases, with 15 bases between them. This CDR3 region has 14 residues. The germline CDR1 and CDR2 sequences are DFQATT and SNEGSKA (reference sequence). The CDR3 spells CSAPGRTLNQPQHF. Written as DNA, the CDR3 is TGCAGTGCTCCCGGAAGGACTCTAAATCAGCCCCAGCATTTT.

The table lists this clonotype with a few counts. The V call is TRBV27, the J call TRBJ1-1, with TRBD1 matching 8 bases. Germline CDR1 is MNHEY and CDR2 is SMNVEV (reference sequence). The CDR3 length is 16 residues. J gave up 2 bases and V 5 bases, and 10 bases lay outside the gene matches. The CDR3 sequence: CASSQDPGGVNTEAFF. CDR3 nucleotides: TGTGCCAGCAGTCAAGATCCAGGGGGCGTCAACACTGAAGCTTTCTTT.

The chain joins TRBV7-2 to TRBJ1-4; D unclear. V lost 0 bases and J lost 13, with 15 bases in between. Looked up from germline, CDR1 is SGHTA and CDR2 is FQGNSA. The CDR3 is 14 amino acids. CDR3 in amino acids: CASSLAGLEKGLFF. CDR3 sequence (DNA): TGTGCCAGCAGCTTAGCGGGTCTAGAGAAAGGACTGTTTTTT.

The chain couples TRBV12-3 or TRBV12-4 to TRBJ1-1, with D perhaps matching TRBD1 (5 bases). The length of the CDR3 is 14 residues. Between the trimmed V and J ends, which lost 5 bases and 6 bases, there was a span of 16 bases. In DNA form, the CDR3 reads TGTGCCAGCAGTCCGCGACAGTTGAGTCCTGAAGCTTTCTTT. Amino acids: CASSPRQLSPEAFF.